This T cell receptor (beta chain) was documented in a study of T cells in Graves' hyperthyroidism and ophthalmopathy. V was trimmed by 6 bases and J by 5 bases, leaving 21 bases between them. The CDR3 has 16 amino acids. Germline-derived CDR1 and CDR2 are LNHDA and SQIVND (reference sequence). The investigators amplified TCR beta CDR3 regions from RNA transcripts. HTBI primers drove first-round RT-PCR of the TCR CDR3. TCRdb recomputed calls from the multiplex PCR reads with MiXCR, one row per CDR3 protein. The data contain about 760,000 distinct CDR3 sequences, roughly a third of them singletons. The chain couples TRBV19 to TRBJ2-3, with D possibly TRBD2 on 6 matching bases. This sequence was found in a middle-aged woman with Graves' hyperthyroidism. The sample taken for sequencing was blood. CDR3 in DNA: TGTGCCAGTAGCGATCGAGGAGGGGAGACTCTAGATACGCAGTATTTT. Amino acids: CASSDRGGETLDTQYF.